This TCR beta chain is from a study of blood T cell repertoires in COVID-19. On the study more broadly: Samples representing acute and convalescent COVID-19 were sourced from the United States, Italy and Spain. The cDNA or gDNA used as material had been derived from T cells, B-cell-depleted T cells, or PBMCs.

As originally analysed: Scientists estimated how many nucleated cells there were by amplifying reference gene primers. The table came from immunoSEQ multiplex PCR; TCRdb's copy has only in-frame clones and leaves some out. The DNA was the basis for D and trimming; V, J and clone size are from that table. Seen here are 250,000 to 300,000 clones, roughly nine tenths observed once, and the top ten hold 1.2%. Details on this clone: Other nucleotide sequences from this sample produce the same CDR3.

The V and J ends lost 5 bases and 0 bases, in that order; junction bases with no gene match: 1. Germline CDR1 reads MNHEY; CDR2 reads SVGAGI. This CDR3 has 15 residues. The TCR sequence derives from a human donor in a cohort exposed to, infected with or recovered from COVID-19 (not recorded which). The donor label of this sample is uncertain. The chain carries TRBV6-5 and TRBJ1-3; 10 bases line up with TRBD1. Sequencing was carried out using PBMCs or T cells enriched from blood (not recorded which). The CDR3 DNA reads as TGTGCCAGCAGTCGGGACAGGGGCTCTGGAAACACCATATATTTT. Translated: CASSRDRGSGNTIYF.